Listed here are 12 T cell receptor beta chains from one sample, sequenced in a study of T cell responses to AZD1222 COVID-19 vaccine. Produced via immunoSEQ multiplex PCR; TCRdb's table is partial and in-frame only. This sample yields 150,000 to 180,000 clones, of which approximately 87% are seen a single time; just over 9% belongs to the top ten. This sample comprised peripheral blood, obtained 28 days after the second AZD1222 dose. The receptors originated from an adult who received the AZD1222 COVID-19 vaccine.

This chain joins TRBV28 and TRBJ1-1, with 9 bases that match TRBD1. The CDR3 length is 14 residues. The germline V gene has CDR1 MDHEN and CDR2 SYDVKM. Trimming cost V 6 bases and J 7 bases; bases outside gene matches: 9. CDR3 coding DNA: TGTGCCAGCAGCCGGGACAGGGTGGTCCTTGAAGCTTTCTTT. Translated, it gives CASSRDRVVLEAFF.

V and J are TRBV5-1 and TRBJ2-5; D is unclear. Germline V gene data show CDR1 as SGHRS and CDR2 as YFSETQ. The V end was cut by 1 base, the J end by 5 bases, with 3 bases between. The CDR3 is 11 amino acids. CDR3 sequence reads: CASSLSETQYF. The DNA of the CDR3 is TGCGCCAGCAGCTTGTCCGAGACCCAGTACTTC.

The rearrangement joins TRBV5-4 to TRBJ2-3, with 10 bases matching TRBD2. Per germline, CDR1 SGHNT and CDR2 YYREEE (reference sequence). Germline trimming cut 4 bases from V and 7 bases from J; bases unmatched to any gene: 15. This CDR3 spans 17 amino acids. The DNA of the CDR3 is TGTGCCAGCAGCCCGAGGGGAAAGCGGGAGGGCTTGAATACGCAGTATTTT. Protein product: CASSPRGKREGLNTQYF.

V gene TRBV6-6 combines with J gene TRBJ1-5; possibly TRBD1 for D (6 bases). Germline V gene sequence: CDR1 MNHNY, CDR2 SVGAGI (reference sequence). The CDR3 covers 16 residues. V gave up 0 bases and J gave up 6 bases, with 15 bases separating them. The CDR3 DNA follows: TGTGCCAGCAGTTACTCGAAGGGGGGGCAGGCTCAGCCCCAGCATTTT. This codes for CASSYSKGGQAQPQHF.

This clone was observed a single time. The chain has TRBV2 and TRBJ2-7, with TRBD1 identical over 7 bases. The CDR3 totals 12 residues. Per the germline V gene, CDR1 is SNHLY and CDR2 is FYNNEI. V shed 6 bases, J shed 1 base, and the junction held 0 bases outside the gene matches. The DNA of the CDR3 is TGTGCCAGCAGACAGGGGTCCTACGAGCAGTACTTC. Translated: CASRQGSYEQYF.

The chain couples TRBV7-9 to TRBJ1-2; possibly TRBD1 for D (5 bases). V was clipped by 10 bases and J by 2 bases, with 11 bases between them. There are 12 residues in the CDR3. Germline V gene data show CDR1 as SEHNR and CDR2 as FQNEAQ (reference sequence). The CDR3 DNA sequence: TGTGCCATCTGGCGGGGGAACTATGGCTACACCTTC. It specifies CAIWRGNYGYTF.

The chain joins TRBV7-8 to TRBJ2-7; the match to TRBD2 covers 11 bases. The germline gives CDR1 SGHVS, CDR2 FQNEAQ. With V trimmed by 5 bases and J by 0 bases, 9 bases remained unmatched. The CDR3 consists of 17 residues. CDR3 DNA: TGTGCCAGCAGCCCACGGACTAGCGGGTTGAACTCCTACGAGCAGTACTTC. Protein product: CASSPRTSGLNSYEQYF.

The rearrangement uses TRBV5-1 and TRBJ2-1, with TRBD2 as a possible D gene (7 bases). V lost 7 bases to trimming and J lost 1 base, with 18 bases between them. The CDR3 runs 16 residues. Germline CDR1 is SGHRS and CDR2 is YFSETQ. For the CDR3, the DNA is TGCGCCAGCTCTATATCCGGGGGGCAGTCCTACAATGAGCAGTTCTTC. Its protein is CASSISGGQSYNEQFF.

As to this clone: Other nucleotide sequences from this sample produce the same CDR3. The J gene is TRBJ2-1, the V gene TRBV19; D is undetermined. V dropped 2 bases and J dropped 4 bases, with 6 bases sitting between them. In germline, CDR1 is LNHDA, CDR2 SQIVND (reference sequence). CDR3 length: 13 residues. The CDR3 bases are TGTGCCAGTAGTATAAGACAATACAATGAGCAGTTCTTC. As protein: CASSIRQYNEQFF.

V usage is TRBV9 and J usage is TRBJ1-1; D gene uncertain. The CDR3 has 15 amino acids. Germline lookup yields CDR1 SGDLS and CDR2 YYNGEE. Between the trimmed V and J ends, which lost 2 bases and 5 bases, there was a span of 16 bases. The DNA of the CDR3 is TGTGCCAGCAGCGTGAGTGAGACGGAGAGGACTGAAGCTTTCTTT. It translates to CASSVSETERTEAFF.

The rearrangement joins TRBV7-9 to TRBJ1-2, with 9 bases identical to TRBD1. This CDR3 has 15 residues. Trimming cost V 5 bases and J 1 base; bases outside gene matches: 5. Looked up from germline, CDR1 is SEHNR and CDR2 is FQNEAQ (reference sequence). CDR3 bases: TGTGCCAGCAGCCCGGGACAGGGTCATAACTATGGCTACACCTTC. Translating gives CASSPGQGHNYGYTF.

The chain employs TRBV28 and TRBJ2-1; no clear D. The CDR3 length is 12 residues. Germline V gene data show CDR1 as MDHEN and CDR2 as SYDVKM. V was shortened by 5 bases and J by 7 bases, with 9 bases between the two germline ends. This chain's CDR3 is CASSRWENEQFF. CDR3 DNA sequence: TGTGCCAGCAGTCGGTGGGAAAATGAGCAGTTCTTC.